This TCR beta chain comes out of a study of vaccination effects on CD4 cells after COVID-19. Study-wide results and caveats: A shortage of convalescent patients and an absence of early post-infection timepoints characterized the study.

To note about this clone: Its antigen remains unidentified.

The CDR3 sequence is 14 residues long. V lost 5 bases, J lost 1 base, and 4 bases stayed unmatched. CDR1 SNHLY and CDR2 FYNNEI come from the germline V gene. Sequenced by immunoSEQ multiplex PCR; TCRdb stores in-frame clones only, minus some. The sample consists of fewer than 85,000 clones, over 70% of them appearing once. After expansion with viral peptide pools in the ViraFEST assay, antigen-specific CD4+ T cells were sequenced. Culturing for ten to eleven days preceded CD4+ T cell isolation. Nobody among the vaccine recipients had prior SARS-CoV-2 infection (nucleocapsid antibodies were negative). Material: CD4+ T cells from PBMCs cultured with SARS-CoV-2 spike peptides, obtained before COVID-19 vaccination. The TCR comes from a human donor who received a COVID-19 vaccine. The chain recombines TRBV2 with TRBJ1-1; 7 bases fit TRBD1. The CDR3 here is CASSTRGENTEAFF. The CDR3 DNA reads TGTGCCAGCAGTACCAGGGGGGAGAACACTGAAGCTTTCTTT.